What follows are 15 T cell receptor beta chains derived from one specimen sequenced in a study of shared clonotypes between healthy human individuals. The data were produced by immunoSEQ multiplex PCR, yet TCRdb's version contains in-frame clones alone and is incomplete. The repertoire holds a few hundred thousand clones, with 65% to 80% as singletons. Sequencing was carried out using PBMCs. These receptors were taken from a middle-aged woman in good health. Some clones in this sample may be carry-over from other donors' samples.

This clone was seen ten or more times. The rearrangement uses TRBV7-8 and TRBJ1-2; D perhaps matches TRBD1 (6 bases). Trimming removed 0 bases from V and 3 bases from J, with 11 bases in between. Per germline, CDR1 SGHVS and CDR2 FQNEAQ. This CDR3 is 15 amino acids long. CDR3: CASSLAGGRDYGYTF. CDR3 coding DNA: TGTGCCAGCAGCTTAGCGGGGGGGCGCGACTATGGCTACACCTTC.

The CDR3 sequence: CASSSLSTLYGYTF. The DNA of the CDR3 is TGTGCCAGCAGTAGTCTCAGTACCCTCTATGGCTACACCTTC. This chain links TRBV2 with TRBJ1-2, with no clear D. The V end lost 5 bases, the J end lost 4 bases, and 14 bases lay between the germline ends. CDR3 length: 14 residues. Germline assignment: CDR1 SNHLY and CDR2 FYNNEI.

A few counts support this clone. The genes are TRBV19 and TRBJ2-1, with D possibly matching TRBD2 (5 bases). Germline V gene data show CDR1 as LNHDA and CDR2 as SQIVND (reference sequence). Between the trimmed V and J ends, which lost 5 bases and 5 bases, there was a span of 19 bases. This CDR3 comprises 16 residues. CDR3 residues: CASSYSRSGKHNEQFF. DNA of the CDR3: TGTGCCAGTAGTTATTCCAGGAGCGGCAAGCACAATGAGCAGTTCTTC.

This clone was seen only once. CDR3 sequence (DNA): TGTGCCAGTAGTGGTGTGGGGAGCTCCTACAATGAGCAGTTCTTC. Its translation is CASSGVGSSYNEQFF. The chain employs TRBV19 and TRBJ2-1; D is possibly TRBD2 (5 bases). The V end was cut by 5 bases, the J end by 0 bases, with 11 bases between. Per the germline V gene, CDR1 is LNHDA and CDR2 is SQIVND (reference sequence). There are 15 residues in the CDR3.

This clone came up a few times. The chain couples TRBV5-4 to TRBJ1-1; TRBD1 is a possible D gene (6 bases). V was cut by 5 bases and J by 1 base, with 15 bases left in between. The germline V gene has CDR1 SGHNT and CDR2 YYREEE (reference sequence). This CDR3 comprises 15 residues. CDR3 loop: CASRPKGGGNTEAFF. The CDR3 nucleotides read TGTGCCAGCAGACCAAAAGGGGGGGGGAACACTGAAGCTTTCTTT. Supplemented by reference TRBV5-4 and TRBJ1-1, the full variable domain reads ETGVTQSPTHLIKTRGQQVTLRCSSQSGHNTVSWYQQALGQGPQFIFQYYREEENGRGNFPPRFSGLQFPNYSSELNVNALELDDSALYLCASRPKGGGNTEAFFGQGTRLTVV.

The chain employs TRBV6-1 and TRBJ2-4; 7 positions agree with TRBD1. In germline, CDR1 is MNHNS, CDR2 SASEGT. V shed 4 bases, J shed 3 bases, and the junction held 6 bases outside the gene matches. CDR3 size: 15 residues. The CDR3 loop is CASSGTTGDKNIQYF. The CDR3 nucleotides are TGTGCCAGCAGTGGAACCACAGGGGACAAAAACATTCAGTACTTC.

The genes are TRBV6-4 and TRBJ2-1; no clear D gene. Trimming cost V 5 bases and J 0 bases, with 11 bases left between them. From germline, CDR1 is MRHNA and CDR2 SNTAGT. This CDR3 has 15 residues. As DNA, the CDR3 is TGTGCCAGCAGTATATACCCTAACTCCTACAATGAGCAGTTCTTC. Translation: CASSIYPNSYNEQFF.

This clone was detected only once. CDR3 protein: CASRISGTDTQYF. The CDR3 DNA follows: TGTGCCAGCAGAATCTCGGGCACAGATACGCAGTATTTT. This chain links TRBV28 with TRBJ2-3; D remains unclear. The CDR3 is 13 amino acids. V was shortened by 6 bases and J by 1 base, with 8 bases between the two germline ends. Germline V gene lookup returns CDR1 MDHEN and CDR2 SYDVKM.

This clone was detected once. V usage is TRBV10-3 and J usage is TRBJ1-5; no firm D call. V was shortened by 0 bases and J by 0 bases, with 9 bases between the two germline ends. The CDR3 extends over 16 amino acids. CDR1 and CDR2 from the germline V gene are ENHRY and SYGVKD. CDR3 region: CAISESPEYSNQPQHF. Written as DNA, the CDR3 is TGTGCCATCAGTGAGTCCCCAGAATATAGCAATCAGCCCCAGCATTTT.

The genes are TRBV27 and TRBJ2-3; 11 bases are a match to TRBD2. The germline V gene has CDR1 MNHEY and CDR2 SMNVEV (reference sequence). This CDR3 region has 16 residues. Trimming removed 2 bases from V and 6 bases from J; junction bases left unmatched: 7. CDR3 DNA sequence: TGTGCCAGCAGTTTACCAAGACTAGCGGGATGGGATACGCAGTATTTT. Translation: CASSLPRLAGWDTQYF.

This clone is a singleton in its sample. This chain uses TRBV30 with TRBJ2-1; 11 nucleotides agree with TRBD2. J lost 5 bases, V lost 4 bases, and 7 bases had no gene match. Germline CDR1 and CDR2: GTSNPN and SVGIG (reference sequence). The CDR3 extends over 15 amino acids. CDR3 residues: CAWTRLAGRNNEQFF. The CDR3, as DNA: TGTGCCTGGACTAGACTAGCGGGAAGGAACAATGAGCAGTTCTTC.

V usage is TRBV7-8 and J usage is TRBJ2-2; 9 bases align to TRBD2. Germline assignment: CDR1 SGHVS and CDR2 FQNEAQ. This CDR3 is 14 amino acids long. J lost 8 bases, V lost 4 bases, and 5 bases had no gene match. The CDR3 loop is CASSSSGRSGELFF. The DNA for the CDR3 is TGTGCCAGCAGCTCGAGCGGGAGGAGTGGGGAGCTGTTTTTT.

The rearrangement joins TRBV2 to TRBJ1-5; D is ambiguous. Germline V gene lookup returns CDR1 SNHLY and CDR2 FYNNEI. This CDR3 has 12 residues. V was cut by 2 bases and J by 7 bases, with 6 bases left in between. The CDR3 sequence is CASSEQLQPQHF. The CDR3 DNA follows: TGTGCCAGCAGTGAACAATTACAGCCCCAGCATTTT.

The chain links TRBV19 to TRBJ1-2, with TRBD1 matching 9 bases. Germline CDR1 and CDR2: LNHDA and SQIVND (reference sequence). The CDR3 totals 15 residues. The junction had 10 bases not matched to a gene; V was cut back by 5 bases and J by 6 bases. The CDR3 DNA follows: TGTGCCAGTAGTCTCCGCGACAGGGGGTTCCATGGCTACACCTTC. Protein sequence: CASSLRDRGFHGYTF. Based on the CDR3 plus reference TRBV19 and TRBJ1-2, the full variable domain is DGGITQSPKYLFRKEGQNVTLSCEQNLNHDAMYWYRQDPGQGLRLIYYSQIVNDFQKGDIAEGYSVSREKKESFPLTVTSAQKNPTAFYLCASSLRDRGFHGYTFGSGTRLTVV.

This clone was counted a few times. The rearrangement uses TRBV5-1 and TRBJ1-1; TRBD1 is a possible D gene (6 bases). This CDR3 spans 14 amino acids. Germline V gene data show CDR1 as SGHRS and CDR2 as YFSETQ. With 0 bases removed from V and 4 bases from J, the gap between germline ends came to 10 bases. The CDR3 sequence is CASSLEQGFTEAFF. CDR3 DNA: TGCGCCAGCAGCTTGGAACAGGGTTTCACTGAAGCTTTCTTT.